This TCR beta chain is drawn from a study of blood T cells in healthy people across ages. Study-level results: Donor CMV status was unknown, possibly confounding expanded clonotype changes.

Together with a sample-barcoded 5' primer, a J-beta primer mix was included in a second PCR lasting about 6 to 11 cycles. TCRdb reprocessed the 5' RACE reads via MiXCR and lists one record per CDR3 protein. The sample holds about 730,000 distinct CDR3 sequences, 40% to 45% seen once. Points on this clonotype: Its antigen remains unknown. One end of the junction is discordant with germline, which a read error may explain.

Donors were healthy Caucasian individuals from Russia aged roughly 6 to 90. Collection of approximately 9.3 milliliters of peripheral blood was performed for each donor. The CDR3 covers 14 residues. Germline assignment: CDR1 SGDLS and CDR2 YYNGEE. This chain connects TRBV9 to TRBJ1-2; D uncertain. The receptor was isolated from a woman in her sixties or seventies in good health. The sequenced sample consisted of blood. The CDR3 loop reads CAGSVRQSNYGYTF. For the CDR3, the DNA is TGTGCCGGCAGCGTCCGGCAGAGCAACTATGGCTACACCTTC.